These T cell receptor beta chains were read from a single sample in a study of spatial heterogeneity in lung cancer. TCRdb passed the 5' RACE reads through MiXCR, listing each CDR3 protein once. The profile shows some 100,000 distinct CDR3 sequences, about an eighth of them singletons. This specimen consisted of PBMCs, obtained at surgery. These receptors were collected from a male donor with early-stage non-small cell lung cancer. Each CDR3 is given with its conserved first and last residue. D genes are given only for firm matches. Some rows have no size entry. The others give once, few or many, or a class for an expanded clone.

clone size: many
D gene: TRBD1
J gene: TRBJ1-1
V gene: TRBV7-2
CDR3 protein: CASSLGDRVNTEAFF
CDR3 DNA: TGTGCCAGCAGCTTAGGGGACAGGGTGAACACTGAAGCTTTCTTT

clone size: few
D gene: TRBD1
J gene: TRBJ2-1
V gene: TRBV11-2
CDR3 protein: CASQPRDRGPGEQFF
CDR3 DNA: TGTGCCAGCCAACCCCGGGACAGGGGGCCCGGTGAGCAGTTCTTC

clone size: few
D gene: TRBD2
J gene: TRBJ2-2
V gene: TRBV7-3
CDR3 protein: CASSLQPSGRQGTGELFF
CDR3 DNA: TGTGCCAGCAGCTTACAACCTAGCGGGAGGCAGGGCACCGGGGAGCTGTTTTTT

clone size: -
D gene: TRBD2
J gene: TRBJ2-7
V gene: TRBV25-1
CDR3 protein: CASTSGRALLAGEGEQYF
CDR3 DNA: TGTGCCAGCACCTCGGGCAGGGCGCTTCTAGCGGGAGAAGGCGAGCAGTACTTC

clone size: few
D gene: TRBD2
J gene: TRBJ2-7
V gene: TRBV20-1
CDR3 protein: CSADGTSGSVSYEQYF
CDR3 DNA: TGCAGTGCTGACGGGACTAGCGGGAGTGTGTCTTACGAGCAGTACTTC

clone size: -
D gene: -
J gene: TRBJ2-3
V gene: TRBV30
CDR3 protein: CAWSITGGTDTQYF
CDR3 DNA: TGTGCCTGGAGTATAACTGGGGGCACAGATACGCAGTATTTT

clone size: many
D gene: -
J gene: TRBJ1-4
V gene: TRBV20-1
CDR3 protein: CSATGPTNEKLFF
CDR3 DNA: TGCAGTGCTACGGGCCCAACTAATGAAAAACTGTTTTTT

clone size: few
D gene: TRBD2
J gene: TRBJ2-1
V gene: TRBV9
CDR3 protein: CASSVDLAVYNEQFF
CDR3 DNA: TGTGCCAGCAGCGTAGATCTAGCGGTCTACAATGAGCAGTTCTTC

clone size: -
D gene: TRBD2
J gene: TRBJ2-5
V gene: TRBV4-1
CDR3 protein: CASSQRTSGGSETQYF
CDR3 DNA: TGCGCCAGCAGCCAAAGGACTAGCGGGGGGAGTGAGACCCAGTACTTC

clone size: many
D gene: -
J gene: TRBJ2-4
V gene: TRBV5-1
CDR3 protein: CASSLEGGYIQYF
CDR3 DNA: TGCGCCAGCAGCTTGGAAGGGGGATACATTCAGTACTTC

clone size: many
D gene: -
J gene: TRBJ2-5
V gene: TRBV27
CDR3 protein: CASSLNLGSQETQYF
CDR3 DNA: TGTGCCAGCAGTTTAAATCTGGGCAGCCAAGAGACCCAGTACTTC

clone size: many
D gene: -
J gene: TRBJ2-5
V gene: TRBV7-9
CDR3 protein: CASRDNGETQYF
CDR3 DNA: TGTGCCAGCAGAGACAATGGAGAGACCCAGTACTTC